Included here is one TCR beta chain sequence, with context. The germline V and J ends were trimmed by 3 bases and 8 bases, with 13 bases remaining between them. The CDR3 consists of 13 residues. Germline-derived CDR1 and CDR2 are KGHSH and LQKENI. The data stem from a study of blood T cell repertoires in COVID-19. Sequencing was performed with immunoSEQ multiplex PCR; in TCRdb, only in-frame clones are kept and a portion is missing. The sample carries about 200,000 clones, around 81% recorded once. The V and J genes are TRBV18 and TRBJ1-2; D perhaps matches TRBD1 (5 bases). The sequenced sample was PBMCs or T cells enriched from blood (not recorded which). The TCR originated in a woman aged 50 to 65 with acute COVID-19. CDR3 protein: CASSPTDPRGYTF. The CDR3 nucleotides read TGTGCCAGCTCACCGACAGACCCGCGCGGCTACACCTTC.